The 26 T cell receptor beta chains below were found in one sample sequenced in a study of T cell changes during pregnancy in multiple sclerosis. The repertoire was sequenced with immunoSEQ multiplex PCR; TCRdb's copy has only in-frame clones and lacks some. There are over 45,000 clones in the sample; almost 95% occur only once, and over 0.85% lies in the top ten. Sequencing used CD4+ T cells from peripheral blood mononuclear cells, obtained in the second trimester of pregnancy. These receptors all come from a female donor in good health, enrolled as a control in a pregnancy study.

J is TRBJ1-6 and V is TRBV28; the match to TRBD1 covers 8 bases. The trim removed 10 bases at V and 5 bases at J, leaving 13 bases unmatched. The CDR3 totals 16 residues. Germline V lookup: CDR1 MDHEN, CDR2 SYDVKM. CDR3: CATNTGQGTNNSPLHF. In DNA form, the CDR3 reads TGTGCCACCAATACTGGACAGGGCACTAATAATTCACCCCTCCACTTT.

The CDR3 protein is CASSWDRGKNQPQHF. CDR3 in DNA: TGTGCCAGCAGTTGGGACAGGGGGAAAAATCAGCCCCAGCATTTT. The chain uses TRBV27 and TRBJ1-5; 11 nucleotides align to TRBD1. The CDR3 is 15 residues long. Trimming at V came to 4 bases and at J to 4 bases, leaving 3 bases not matched to a gene. The germline V gene has CDR1 MNHEY and CDR2 SMNVEV (reference sequence).

This clone showed up just a few times. V usage is TRBV27 and J usage is TRBJ2-1; 9 positions agree with TRBD1. Germline values: CDR1 MNHEY, CDR2 SMNVEV (reference sequence). The CDR3 runs 16 residues. V was clipped by 5 bases and J by 7 bases; unmatched bases: 12. CDR3 amino acids: CASSPETGQGMNEQFF. The CDR3 nucleotides are TGTGCCAGCAGTCCCGAGACGGGACAGGGTATGAATGAGCAGTTCTTC.

The chain employs TRBV7-9 and TRBJ2-7; 8 nucleotides match TRBD1. This CDR3 spans 15 amino acids. After removal of 2 bases from V and 2 bases from J, the junction contained 5 bases not matched to a gene. The germline CDR1 and CDR2 sequences are SEHNR and FQNEAQ (reference sequence). In nucleotides, the CDR3 is TGTGCCAGCAGCTTATTATGGGACAGGCCCTACGAGCAGTACTTC. It specifies CASSLLWDRPYEQYF.

The rearrangement joins TRBV5-1 to TRBJ2-5, with 14 bases fitting TRBD2. Germline CDR1 is SGHRS and CDR2 is YFSETQ. The CDR3 is 17 residues long. Trimming took 6 bases from V and 6 from J; bases not matched to a gene: 13. CDR3 residues: CASTTSGGAIGVQTQYF. The CDR3 DNA reads as TGCGCCAGCACGACTAGCGGGGGGGCTATCGGTGTGCAGACCCAGTACTTC.

The chain uses TRBV5-4 and TRBJ2-7; TRBD1 matches 8 bases. CDR1 is SGHNT and CDR2 is YYREEE in the germline V gene (reference sequence). The CDR3 has 15 residues. Trimming cost V 4 bases and J 2 bases; bases outside gene matches: 8. CDR3 DNA sequence: TGTGCCAGCAGCCCGACAGGGGCCGAACCCTACGAGCAGTACTTC. Translation: CASSPTGAEPYEQYF.

The V gene is TRBV6-4, the J gene TRBJ2-1; the match to TRBD2 covers 13 bases. In germline, CDR1 is MRHNA, CDR2 SNTAGT. The CDR3 sequence is 15 residues long. J gave up 9 bases and V 6 bases, and 8 bases lay outside the gene matches. In DNA form, the CDR3 reads TGTGCCAGCAGGGATCCCACTAGCGGGAGGGGTGAGCAGTTCTTC. This encodes CASRDPTSGRGEQFF.

CDR3 in amino acids: CATSREGQGNIQYF. CDR3 DNA sequence: TGTGCCACCAGCAGAGAAGGACAGGGGAACATTCAGTACTTC. The rearrangement uses TRBV15 and TRBJ2-4, with TRBD1 identical over 9 bases. This CDR3 is built from 14 residues. Germline V lookup: CDR1 LNHNV, CDR2 YYDKDF (reference sequence). V lost 0 bases and J lost 7; bases outside the gene matches: 1.

This clone has just a few counts. This chain uses TRBV25-1 with TRBJ1-6; TRBD1 aligns across 11 bases. V lost 2 bases, J lost 8 bases, and 5 bases stayed unmatched. The CDR3 consists of 16 residues. Germline V CDR1 and CDR2: MGHDK, SYGVNS. As DNA, the CDR3 is TGTGCCAGCAGTGAAAGGACAGGGGGCATGGATTCACCCCTCCACTTT. Its translation: CASSERTGGMDSPLHF.

This chain uses TRBV18 with TRBJ1-1; D might be TRBD1 (5 bases). V was pared by 3 bases and J by 1 base, with 6 bases between. The CDR3 is 13 residues long. The germline gives CDR1 KGHSH, CDR2 LQKENI. CDR3 nucleotides: TGTGCCAGCTCACCTAGGGGGAACACTGAAGCTTTCTTT. It translates to CASSPRGNTEAFF.

The chain links TRBV15 to TRBJ2-1; 7 nucleotides match TRBD1. With V trimmed by 5 bases and J by 3 bases, 13 bases remained unmatched. The germline V gene encodes CDR1 LNHNV and CDR2 YYDKDF (reference sequence). This CDR3 contains 17 residues. In DNA, the CDR3 is TGTGCCACCAGCGTAGAAACAGTCGGGACAGTCTACAATGAGCAGTTCTTC. Translation gives CATSVETVGTVYNEQFF.

As DNA, the CDR3 is TGTGCCAGTAGTGCCCAACAAGGCCGGGTAGGCTACGAGCAGTACTTC. This gives the protein CASSAQQGRVGYEQYF. The chain carries TRBV19 and TRBJ2-7; no reliable D call. In germline, CDR1 is LNHDA, CDR2 SQIVND (reference sequence). Trimming removed 5 bases at V and 3 bases at J, with 20 bases between. The CDR3 consists of 16 residues. Using reference TRBV19 and TRBJ2-7 for the parts outside the CDR3, the full variable domain is DGGITQSPKYLFRKEGQNVTLSCEQNLNHDAMYWYRQDPGQGLRLIYYSQIVNDFQKGDIAEGYSVSREKKESFPLTVTSAQKNPTAFYLCASSAQQGRVGYEQYFGPGTRLTVT.

This clone has only one observation. The chain links TRBV6-1 to TRBJ1-2; 7 positions agree with TRBD1. Looked up from germline, CDR1 is MNHNS and CDR2 is SASEGT. This CDR3 region has 14 residues. With 7 bases clipped from V and 4 bases from J, the junction kept 9 bases outside the gene matches. The CDR3 is CASKPRQGGYGYTF. The CDR3 bases are TGTGCCAGCAAACCGAGACAGGGTGGCTATGGCTACACCTTC.

This clone was observed a single time. The gene calls are TRBV4-1 and TRBJ1-1; perhaps TRBD1 as D (5 bases). Per the germline V gene, CDR1 is MGHRA and CDR2 is YSYEKL. The CDR3 is 15 amino acids. Trimming cost V 6 bases and J 3 bases, with 17 bases left between them. CDR3 DNA sequence: TGCGCCAGCAGTAATACAGGATTTTTTGACACTGAAGCTTTCTTT. Translating gives CASSNTGFFDTEAFF.

The rearrangement links TRBV10-2 to TRBJ2-1; 11 bases are a match to TRBD2. After removal of 4 bases from V and 8 bases from J, the junction contained 16 bases not matched to a gene. CDR1 WSHSY and CDR2 SAAADI come from the germline V gene. The CDR3 covers 18 residues. CDR3: CASSGWELAGVSVDEQFF. The CDR3 DNA follows: TGCGCCAGCAGTGGGTGGGAACTAGCGGGAGTTAGTGTCGATGAGCAGTTCTTC.

The chain carries TRBV27 and TRBJ2-5, with 8 bases aligning to TRBD2. Germline V lookup: CDR1 MNHEY, CDR2 SMNVEV (reference sequence). The CDR3 consists of 15 residues. J gave up 4 bases and V 6 bases, and 10 bases lay outside the gene matches. The CDR3 region has the DNA TGTGCCAGCAGCCGATATCGGGGGGGCCGAGAGACCCAGTACTTC. Its protein is CASSRYRGGRETQYF.

The chain uses TRBV11-2 and TRBJ2-1, with 8 bases fitting TRBD1. Per the germline V gene, CDR1 is SGHAT and CDR2 is FQNNGV. V shed 4 bases and J 8 bases; nucleotides not matched to a gene: 10. This CDR3 contains 15 residues. This CDR3 reads CASSSTGDSWDEQFF. The CDR3 DNA sequence: TGTGCCAGCAGCTCGACAGGGGACTCCTGGGATGAGCAGTTCTTC.

The chain recombines TRBV18 with TRBJ1-1, with D possibly matching TRBD1 (6 bases). CDR1 is KGHSH and CDR2 is LQKENI in the germline V gene. The CDR3 loop spans 13 amino acids. V dropped 5 bases and J dropped 1 base, with 8 bases sitting between them. CDR3 in DNA: TGTGCCAGCTCATGGGGGCGGAACACTGAAGCTTTCTTT. This encodes CASSWGRNTEAFF.

The count of this clone is one. The chain has TRBV5-1 and TRBJ1-3; TRBD1 matches 8 bases. Germline CDR1 reads SGHRS; CDR2 reads YFSETQ. This CDR3 comprises 17 residues. V shed 3 bases, J shed 0 bases, and the junction held 8 bases outside the gene matches. As DNA, the CDR3 is TGCGCCAGCAGCTCCGGACAGGGACCTTTCTCTGGAAACACCATATATTTT. This encodes CASSSGQGPFSGNTIYF.

V and J are TRBV5-4 and TRBJ1-2; 7 bases map to TRBD1. Germline CDR1 SGHNT, CDR2 YYREEE (reference sequence). The CDR3 spans 15 residues. V lost 3 bases to trimming and J lost 2 bases; unmatched junction nucleotides: 7. The DNA for the CDR3 is TGTGCCAGCAGCTCGTCCCTGACAGGGAACTATGGCTACACCTTC. Translating gives CASSSSLTGNYGYTF.

The J gene is TRBJ2-2, the V gene TRBV4-1, with 11 bases identical to TRBD1. This CDR3 is built from 17 residues. Germline V gene lookup returns CDR1 MGHRA and CDR2 YSYEKL. V shed 4 bases and J 4 bases; nucleotides not matched to a gene: 8. The CDR3 sequence: CASSRNGQGAITGELFF. Written as DNA, the CDR3 is TGCGCCAGCAGCCGAAACGGACAGGGGGCGATCACCGGGGAGCTGTTTTTT.

J is TRBJ2-7 and V is TRBV15, with 10 bases that match TRBD2. The V gene's germline CDR1 is LNHNV and CDR2 YYDKDF (reference sequence). This CDR3 comprises 15 residues. The V and J ends lost 1 base and 5 bases, in that order; junction bases with no gene match: 5. The CDR3, as DNA: TGTGCCACCAGCAGAGTTGATCTAGCGGGAGACGAGCAGTACTTC. Protein product: CATSRVDLAGDEQYF.

Notes on this clone: A junction boundary mismatches the germline segment, possibly from a read error. The chain couples TRBV7-7 to TRBJ2-1, with 11 positions matching TRBD2. Germline lookup yields CDR1 SSHAT and CDR2 FNYEAQ (reference sequence). This CDR3 is 18 amino acids long. CDR3 sequence: CASSLGLAGGPQANEQFF. CDR3 coding DNA: TGTGCTAGCAGCTTAGGGTTAGCGGGAGGGCCGCAGGCGAATGAGCAGTTCTTC. Variable domain in full (rest from reference TRBV7-7 and TRBJ2-1): GAGVSQSPRYKVTKRGQDVTLRCDPISSHATLYWYQQALGQGPEFLTYFNYEAQPDKSGLPSDRFSAERPEGSISTLTIQRTEQRDSAMYRCASSLGLAGGPQANEQFFGPGTRLTVL.

The chain employs TRBV7-9 and TRBJ1-3; a weak D match, TRBD1 (5 bases). The ends were cut back, 5 bases at V and 0 bases at J, with 14 bases in the middle. The CDR3 extends over 16 amino acids. Looked up from germline, CDR1 is SEHNR and CDR2 is FQNEAQ (reference sequence). CDR3: CASSTRQTYSGNTIYF. As DNA, the CDR3 is TGTGCCAGCAGCACTCGACAGACTTACTCTGGAAACACCATATATTTT.

CDR3 nucleotide sequence: TGCGCCAGCAGCAGGACAGGAGAGGCCTACGAGCAGTACTTC. Its translation is CASSRTGEAYEQYF. The V call is TRBV5-1, the J call TRBJ2-7, with TRBD1 identical over 7 bases. Germline-derived CDR1 and CDR2 are SGHRS and YFSETQ. This CDR3 comprises 14 residues. The J segment lost 2 bases and the V segment lost 4 bases, leaving 6 bases of the junction unmatched.

This clone was found once. The chain combines TRBV28 with TRBJ2-2; 9 nucleotides agree with TRBD1. The CDR3 consists of 20 residues. The germline V gene encodes CDR1 MDHEN and CDR2 SYDVKM. V gave up 3 bases and J gave up 0 bases; unmatched junction bases: 14. For the CDR3, the DNA is TGTGCCAGCAGTTTTCTGGGACAGGGCTCCCCTGGGCCGAACACCGGGGAGCTGTTTTTT. This encodes CASSFLGQGSPGPNTGELFF.